This T cell receptor beta chain stems from a study of monozygotic twins with inflammatory bowel disease. Germline assignment: CDR1 LNHDA and CDR2 SQIVND (reference sequence). This CDR3 has 15 amino acids. Using the 5' RACE reads, TCRdb records one entry per CDR3 protein without DNA. Found here are over 350,000 distinct CDR3 sequences; the top ten clones hold approximately 2.4%. The clonotype originates from a human donor with ulcerative colitis or Crohn's disease, or a healthy co-twin of an affected twin (not recorded which). The sequenced sample consisted of blood. The chain links TRBV19 to TRBJ2-5. CDR3 sequence: CASSIRNEVQETQYF.